A selection of T cell receptor beta chains follows, all from one sample in a study of B cell selection in AIRE deficiency. Assay used: immunoSEQ multiplex PCR; TCRdb lists only in-frame clones, some missing. The sample lists fewer than 30,000 clones; roughly 95% were seen once. Specimen: CD4+CD127+ conventional T cells sorted from PBMCs. These receptors were obtained from a human donor in good health. CDR3s include the opening cysteine and the closing phenylalanine or tryptophan. A D gene is named only where the DNA matches it firmly. For some rows the clone size is stated as once, few or many, or as a class when expanded; others skip it.

clone_size	j_call	d_call	v_call	cdr3_aa	cdr3_nt
-	TRBJ1-6	TRBD1	TRBV27	CASSWDRGPLHF	TGTGCCAGCAGTTGGGACAGGGGACCCCTCCACTTT
once	TRBJ2-7	TRBD2	TRBV10-2	CASSESTSGTRDF	TGCGCCAGCAGTGAGTCTACTAGCGGGACCAGGGACTTC
few	TRBJ1-3	TRBD1	TRBV19	CASSASGGTRNTIYF	TGTGCCAGTAGCGCTTCAGGGGGTACCCGAAACACCATATATTTT
-	TRBJ2-5	-	TRBV7-2	CASSLKRGETQYF	TGTGCCAGCAGCCTTAAGAGGGGGGAGACCCAGTACTTC
-	TRBJ1-3	-	TRBV4-2	CASSSSSAVGNTIYF	TGTGCCAGCAGCTCCTCGTCGGCCGTCGGAAACACCATATATTTT
-	TRBJ2-6	-	TRBV1	CTSRLGCAQSRANVLTF	TGCACCAGCAGGTTGGGCTGTGCACAAAGTCGGGCCAACGTCCTGACTTTC
-	TRBJ2-7	TRBD2	TRBV11-2	CASSLASIAGEYGEQYF	TGTGCCAGCAGCTTAGCCTCCATAGCGGGAGAGTACGGAGAGCAGTACTTC
-	TRBJ2-1	-	TRBV2	CASSRSSGEQFF	TGTGCCAGCAGCCGTTCTAGTGGTGAGCAGTTCTTC
-	TRBJ2-3	TRBD2	TRBV7-9	CASSLSSGHMYF	TGTGCCAGCAGCCTCTCTAGCGGGCATATGTATTTT
-	TRBJ2-2	TRBD2	TRBV4-2	CASSQEPLAGYIGELFF	TGTGCCAGCAGCCAAGAGCCCCTAGCGGGATATATCGGGGAGCTGTTTTTT
-	TRBJ2-2	TRBD2	TRBV7-2	CASSPGLAGVNTGELFF	TGTGCCAGCAGCCCTGGACTAGCGGGAGTAAACACCGGGGAGCTGTTTTTT
-	TRBJ1-3	-	TRBV7-6	CASSLGGSSSGNTIYF	TGTGCCAGCAGCTTAGGAGGCAGCAGCTCTGGAAACACCATATATTTT
-	TRBJ2-7	-	TRBV30	CAWRGGHGSEQYF	TGTGCCTGGAGGGGGGGACATGGTAGCGAGCAGTACTTC
once	TRBJ2-7	TRBD2	TRBV10-2	CASSDWLADHYEQYF	TGCGCCAGCAGTGATTGGCTAGCGGATCATTACGAGCAGTACTTC
-	TRBJ2-7	-	TRBV27	CASRLSTGAYEQYF	TGTGCCAGCCGGCTCTCTACGGGGGCCTACGAGCAGTACTTC
-	TRBJ1-2	-	TRBV28	CASSLSWTGGYTF	TGTGCCAGCAGTTTATCATGGACTGGTGGCTACACCTTC
-	TRBJ2-5	-	TRBV29-1	CSVLRDQRETQYF	TGCAGCGTCCTCCGGGACCAGAGAGAGACCCAGTACTTC